The rows below give T cell receptor beta chains drawn from one sample of a study of cytomegalovirus exposure and HLA in healthy donors. The repertoire was sequenced with immunoSEQ multiplex PCR; TCRdb's copy has only in-frame clones and lacks some. This repertoire shows fewer than 200,000 clones, over 60% found once; its top ten account for around 6%. Sequenced: PBMCs. All receptors come from a man aged 40-49 years in good health and CMV-seronegative. Each CDR3 is given with its conserved first and last residue. Fields, in order: V gene, clone size, D gene, J gene, CDR3 protein, CDR3 DNA. A D gene is named only where the DNA matches it firmly. The size field is filled for only some rows; it gives once, few, many or a size class.

v_call: TRBV7-3
clone_size: NA
d_call: NA
j_call: TRBJ1-2
cdr3_aa: CASSLTQDSDYGYTF
cdr3_nt: TGTGCCAGCAGCTTAACCCAGGACAGCGACTATGGCTACACCTTC

v_call: TRBV4-1
clone_size: NA
d_call: TRBD1
j_call: TRBJ2-7
cdr3_aa: CASSQDQGASYEQYF
cdr3_nt: TGCGCCAGCAGCCAAGACCAGGGGGCCTCCTACGAGCAGTACTTC

v_call: TRBV5-1
clone_size: once
d_call: NA
j_call: TRBJ2-7
cdr3_aa: CASSLGQIRSYEQYF
cdr3_nt: TGCGCCAGCAGCTTGGGGCAAATCCGCTCCTACGAGCAGTACTTC

v_call: TRBV27
clone_size: NA
d_call: TRBD1
j_call: TRBJ2-3
cdr3_aa: CASSPYGGQGGADTQYF
cdr3_nt: TGTGCCAGCAGTCCCTATGGGGGACAGGGTGGCGCAGATACGCAGTATTTT

v_call: TRBV18
clone_size: NA
d_call: NA
j_call: TRBJ1-3
cdr3_aa: CASSPSSSGNTIYF
cdr3_nt: TGTGCCAGCTCACCGAGTAGCTCTGGAAACACCATATATTTT

v_call: TRBV21-1
clone_size: NA
d_call: NA
j_call: TRBJ2-1
cdr3_aa: CASSKVLNYNEQFF
cdr3_nt: TGTGCCAGCAGCAAAGTGCTAAATTACAATGAGCAGTTCTTC

v_call: TRBV10-3
clone_size: NA
d_call: NA
j_call: TRBJ2-5
cdr3_aa: CAISVAGTYQETQYF
cdr3_nt: TGTGCCATCAGTGTGGCAGGAACGTATCAAGAGACCCAGTACTTC

v_call: TRBV18
clone_size: NA
d_call: NA
j_call: TRBJ2-1
cdr3_aa: CASSPGQDNEQFF
cdr3_nt: TGTGCCAGCTCACCGGGGCAGGACAATGAGCAGTTCTTC

v_call: TRBV7-8
clone_size: NA
d_call: TRBD1
j_call: TRBJ1-2
cdr3_aa: CASSSDELRDRQGGYTF
cdr3_nt: TGTGCCAGCAGCTCCGACGAGCTCCGGGACAGGCAGGGGGGCTACACCTTC

v_call: TRBV7-9
clone_size: few
d_call: TRBD1
j_call: TRBJ1-2
cdr3_aa: CASSLDRGLGYTF
cdr3_nt: TGTGCCAGCAGCTTAGACAGGGGGCTTGGCTACACCTTC

v_call: TRBV10-1
clone_size: NA
d_call: TRBD1
j_call: TRBJ1-1
cdr3_aa: CASRLQGAGTEAFF
cdr3_nt: TGCGCCAGCAGATTACAGGGGGCCGGCACTGAAGCTTTCTTT

v_call: TRBV18
clone_size: NA
d_call: TRBD1
j_call: TRBJ2-7
cdr3_aa: CASSARDSYEQYF
cdr3_nt: TGTGCCAGCTCAGCCCGGGACAGCTACGAGCAGTACTTC

v_call: TRBV27
clone_size: NA
d_call: NA
j_call: TRBJ2-3
cdr3_aa: CASWGTSTDTQYF
cdr3_nt: TGTGCCAGCTGGGGGACTAGCACAGATACGCAGTATTTT

v_call: TRBV11-2
clone_size: NA
d_call: NA
j_call: TRBJ2-3
cdr3_aa: CASSLWTASGTDTQYF
cdr3_nt: TGTGCCAGCAGCTTGTGGACAGCCTCGGGCACAGATACGCAGTATTTT

v_call: TRBV7-2
clone_size: once
d_call: TRBD1
j_call: TRBJ1-2
cdr3_aa: CASSPTTGGGGGYTF
cdr3_nt: TGTGCCAGCAGCCCCACGACAGGGGGCGGTGGTGGCTACACCTTC

v_call: TRBV19
clone_size: few
d_call: TRBD1
j_call: TRBJ2-7
cdr3_aa: CASSTSGTGPYEQYF
cdr3_nt: TGTGCCAGTAGTACCTCCGGGACAGGGCCCTACGAGCAGTACTTC

v_call: TRBV7-3
clone_size: NA
d_call: TRBD2
j_call: TRBJ2-3
cdr3_aa: CASSSHGGRPDTQYF
cdr3_nt: TGTGCCAGCAGCTCCCATGGCGGGAGGCCAGATACGCAGTATTTT

v_call: TRBV18
clone_size: once
d_call: NA
j_call: TRBJ2-7
cdr3_aa: CASSPPGAIF
cdr3_nt: TGTGCCAGCTCACCACCGGGGGCTATCTTC

v_call: TRBV7-2
clone_size: NA
d_call: NA
j_call: TRBJ2-1
cdr3_aa: CASSLDRVNEQFF
cdr3_nt: TGTGCCAGCAGCTTAGACAGGGTCAATGAGCAGTTCTTC

v_call: TRBV4-3
clone_size: NA
d_call: NA
j_call: TRBJ2-5
cdr3_aa: CASSQDSPSTQYF
cdr3_nt: TGCGCCAGCAGCCAAGACTCCCCCAGTACCCAGTACTTC

v_call: TRBV9
clone_size: once
d_call: NA
j_call: TRBJ2-3
cdr3_aa: CASSVGENGLSTDTQYF
cdr3_nt: TGTGCCAGCAGCGTAGGAGAGAACGGACTAAGCACAGATACGCAGTATTTT

v_call: TRBV9
clone_size: once
d_call: NA
j_call: TRBJ1-6
cdr3_aa: CASSVGASSYNSPLHF
cdr3_nt: TGTGCCAGCAGCGTAGGAGCAAGCTCCTATAATTCACCCCTCCACTTT

v_call: TRBV5-5
clone_size: once
d_call: NA
j_call: TRBJ2-7
cdr3_aa: CASSPKLEDYEQYF
cdr3_nt: TGTGCCAGCAGCCCCAAATTGGAGGACTACGAGCAGTACTTC

v_call: TRBV23-1
clone_size: NA
d_call: TRBD1
j_call: TRBJ1-1
cdr3_aa: CASRRTGPSSVNTEAFF
cdr3_nt: TGCGCCAGCAGGCGGACAGGGCCGTCATCGGTGAACACTGAAGCTTTCTTT

v_call: TRBV5-6
clone_size: NA
d_call: TRBD1
j_call: TRBJ1-6
cdr3_aa: CASSFTGGNNSPLHF
cdr3_nt: TGTGCCAGCAGCTTTACAGGGGGAAATAATTCACCCCTCCACTTT

v_call: TRBV23-1
clone_size: NA
d_call: NA
j_call: TRBJ1-1
cdr3_aa: CASSSNQAFF
cdr3_nt: TGCGCCAGCAGCTCTAACCAAGCTTTCTTT

v_call: TRBV4-1
clone_size: NA
d_call: NA
j_call: TRBJ2-1
cdr3_aa: CASSHILQGNEQFF
cdr3_nt: TGCGCCAGCAGCCATATCTTACAGGGAAATGAGCAGTTCTTC

v_call: TRBV7-2
clone_size: few
d_call: NA
j_call: TRBJ1-4
cdr3_aa: CASSLVPGQLGEKLFF
cdr3_nt: TGTGCCAGCAGCTTAGTTCCGGGACAACTCGGGGAAAAACTGTTTTTT

v_call: TRBV7-2
clone_size: NA
d_call: NA
j_call: TRBJ2-5
cdr3_aa: CASSLEATGGEQYF
cdr3_nt: TGTGCCAGCAGCTTAGAGGCGACCGGCGGTGAGCAGTACTTC

v_call: TRBV12-5
clone_size: NA
d_call: NA
j_call: TRBJ2-7
cdr3_aa: CASGLVVTSETYEQYF
cdr3_nt: TGTGCTAGTGGTTTGGTGGTTACATCGGAGACCTACGAGCAGTACTTC

v_call: TRBV5-6
clone_size: NA
d_call: NA
j_call: TRBJ2-1
cdr3_aa: CASIQSLAYNEQFF
cdr3_nt: TGTGCCAGCATTCAGTCCCTCGCCTACAATGAGCAGTTCTTC